The rows below give T cell receptor beta chains drawn from one sample of a study of cytomegalovirus exposure and HLA in healthy donors. TCRdb keeps only in-frame clones here, not all; method: immunoSEQ multiplex PCR. The profile shows around 140,000 clones, around 87% of them singletons. Sequencing was done on a sample of PBMCs. The receptors were sampled from a woman in her twenties or thirties in good health and CMV-seronegative. The CDR3 runs from the conserved cysteine through the conserved F or W. D genes are given only for firm matches. Where a row states a size, it is once, few, many or the class of an expanded clone; other rows omit it.

>TRBD2|TRBV29-1|TRBJ2-1|once
CSVRGTSGRYSRRSQFF
TGCAGCGTACGGGGGACTAGCGGGAGATATTCACGAAGGTCGCAGTTCTTC
>TRBD1|TRBV15|TRBJ1-4|.
CATSRDTGGRGEKLFF
TGTGCCACCAGCAGAGATACAGGGGGCAGGGGCGAAAAACTGTTTTTT
>.|TRBV19|TRBJ1-6|.
CASSIGQQTFSPLHF
TGTGCCAGTAGTATCGGACAACAAACATTCTCACCCCTCCACTTT
>.|TRBV28|TRBJ2-2|.
CASSTGLNTGELFF
TGTGCCAGCAGTACGGGACTGAACACCGGGGAGCTGTTTTTT
>.|TRBV5-1|TRBJ2-3|.
CASSPGGQLADTQYF
TGCGCCAGCAGCCCGGGGGGACAATTGGCAGATACGCAGTATTTT
>.|TRBV10-3|TRBJ1-5|.
CAISESRGFSNQPQHF
TGTGCCATCAGTGAGTCGAGGGGGTTCAGCAATCAGCCCCAGCATTTT
>TRBD1|TRBV19|TRBJ2-7|.
CASSARDRPNYEQYF
TGTGCCAGTAGTGCACGGGACAGACCTAACTACGAGCAGTACTTC
>.|TRBV9|TRBJ1-1|.
CASSVAPGTKGREAFF
TGTGCCAGCAGCGTAGCCCCCGGGACAAAGGGTCGGGAAGCTTTCTTT
>.|TRBV11-2|TRBJ1-4|once
CASRQGTVPSNEKLFF
TGTGCCAGCAGACAGGGAACAGTGCCTTCGAATGAAAAACTGTTTTTT
>.|TRBV27|TRBJ1-4|.
CASSRTGRVYNEKLFF
TGTGCCAGCAGCCGCACTGGTCGCGTCTATAATGAAAAACTGTTTTTT
>.|TRBV5-5|TRBJ2-3|.
CASSSTGPHSADTQYF
TGTGCCAGCAGCTCGACAGGTCCCCATAGCGCGGATACGCAGTATTTT
>TRBD2|TRBV10-3|TRBJ2-7|.
CAISIGLAGNEQYF
TGTGCCATCAGCATCGGACTAGCGGGAAACGAGCAGTACTTC
>TRBD1|TRBV5-1|TRBJ2-7|.
CASSPGTDPYEQYF
TGCGCCAGCAGCCCAGGGACAGACCCCTACGAGCAGTACTTC
>TRBD1|TRBV11-3|TRBJ2-7|.
CASSLVKQGCPYEQYF
TGTGCCAGCAGCTTAGTCAAACAGGGGTGCCCCTACGAGCAGTACTTC
>TRBD2|TRBV29-1|TRBJ2-3|.
CSVVLAGDDTQYF
TGCAGCGTTGTGCTAGCGGGGGATGATACGCAGTATTTT
>TRBD1|TRBV7-2|TRBJ2-2|few
CASSPFVSTGARTGELFF
TGTGCCAGCAGCCCTTTCGTTTCTACAGGGGCGAGGACCGGGGAGCTGTTTTTT
>TRBD1|TRBV4-1|TRBJ2-3|.
CASSLGTGTDTQYF
TGCGCCAGCAGCCTAGGGACAGGCACAGATACGCAGTATTTT
>TRBD1|TRBV28|TRBJ1-2|once
CASSTGQGPGYTF
TGTGCCAGCAGTACAGGACAGGGGCCCGGCTACACCTTC
>TRBD2|TRBV7-9|TRBJ2-5|.
CASSLVAVTSGGQETQYF
TGTGCCAGCAGCTTAGTTGCCGTGACTAGCGGGGGCCAAGAGACCCAGTACTTC
>TRBD1|TRBV27|TRBJ2-7|once
CASSSGTGGYEQYF
TGTGCCAGCAGTTCCGGGACAGGAGGATACGAGCAGTACTTC
>.|TRBV4-1|TRBJ1-5|.
CASSQREPQVGNQPQHF
TGCGCCAGCAGCCAAAGGGAGCCACAAGTAGGGAATCAGCCCCAGCATTTT
>.|TRBV28|TRBJ2-7|.
CASSLVRRDYEQYF
TGTGCCAGCAGTTTGGTAAGGAGGGACTACGAGCAGTACTTC
>TRBD2|TRBV29-1|TRBJ2-2|.
CSVRGGAGTGELFF
TGCAGCGTCCGCGGGGGGGCTGGCACCGGGGAGCTGTTTTTT
>.|TRBV7-9|TRBJ1-5|.
CASSLGHQPQHF
TGTGCCAGCAGCCTTGGGCATCAGCCCCAGCATTTT
>TRBD1|TRBV7-9|TRBJ1-2|once
CASSFTTSRTGVFYGYTF
TGTGCCAGCAGCTTTACCACTTCAAGGACAGGGGTATTCTATGGCTACACCTTC